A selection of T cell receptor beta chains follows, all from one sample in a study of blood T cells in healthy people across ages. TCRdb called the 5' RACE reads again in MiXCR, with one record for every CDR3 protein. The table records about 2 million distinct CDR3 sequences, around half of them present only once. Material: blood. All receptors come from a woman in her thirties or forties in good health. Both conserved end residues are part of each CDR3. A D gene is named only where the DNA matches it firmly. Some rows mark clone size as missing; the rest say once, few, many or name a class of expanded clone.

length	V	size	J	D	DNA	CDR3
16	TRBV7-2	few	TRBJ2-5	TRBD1	TGTGCCAGCAGCTTTCGAGCAGACAGGGGGCTTGAGACCCAGTACTTC	CASSFRADRGLETQYF
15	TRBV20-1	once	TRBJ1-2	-	TGCAGTGCTAGGGACGGTGCGATCGATTACTATGGCTACACCTTC	CSARDGAIDYYGYTF
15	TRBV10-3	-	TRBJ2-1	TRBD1	TGTGCCATCAGTGAGCTAAGGGGGCAAGGGAATGAGCAGTTCTTC	CAISELRGQGNEQFF
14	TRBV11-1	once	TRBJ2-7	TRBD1	TGTGCCAGCAGCACTCAACAGGGGCTCCTGGAGCAGTACTTC	CASSTQQGLLEQYF
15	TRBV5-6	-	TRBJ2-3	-	TGTGCCAGCGTGGTAGGGTGGCCCGGCGCAGATACGCAGTATTTT	CASVVGWPGADTQYF
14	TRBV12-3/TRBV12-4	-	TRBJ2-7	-	TGTGCCAGCAGTTTCGGTACGATAACCTACGAGCAGTACTTC	CASSFGTITYEQYF
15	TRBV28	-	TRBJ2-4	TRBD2	TGTGCCAGCAGTTTTCTGGGAGGGCCCAAAAACATTCAGTACTTC	CASSFLGGPKNIQYF
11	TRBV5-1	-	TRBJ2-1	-	TGCGCCAGCCTTTCGAGGGATGAGCAGTTCTTC	CASLSRDEQFF
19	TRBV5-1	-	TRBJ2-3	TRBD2	TGCGCCAGCAGCTTGGTAGATCATCGGATAGCGGGGAGAACAGATACGCAGTATTTT	CASSLVDHRIAGRTDTQYF
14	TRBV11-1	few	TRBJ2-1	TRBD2	TGTGCCAGCAGCCCGACTAGCGGCTACAATGAGCAGTTCTTC	CASSPTSGYNEQFF
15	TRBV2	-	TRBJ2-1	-	TGTGCCAGCAGGGGGGGGCGGGGCTCCTACAATGAGCAGTTCTTC	CASRGGRGSYNEQFF
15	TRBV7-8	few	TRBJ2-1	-	TGTGCCAGCAGCCCCGTGGCGAGGTCCTACAATGAGCAGTTCTTC	CASSPVARSYNEQFF
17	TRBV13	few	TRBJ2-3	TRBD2	TGTGCCAGCAGCTCATTCGGGCGGGGGAGCAGCACAGATACGCAGTATTTT	CASSSFGRGSSTDTQYF
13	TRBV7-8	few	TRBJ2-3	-	TGTGCCAGCAGCGCCCATAGCACAGATACGCAGTATTTT	CASSAHSTDTQYF
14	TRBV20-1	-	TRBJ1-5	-	TGCAGTGCTAGAGATATTGTTGGAGGGGGACCCCAGCATTTT	CSARDIVGGGPQHF
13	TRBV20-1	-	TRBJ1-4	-	TGCAGTGCTAGGGGGAATGGCAATGAAAAACTGTTTTTT	CSARGNGNEKLFF
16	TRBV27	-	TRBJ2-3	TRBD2	TGTGCCAGCAGTTTAAGGGCGGGGGGGCCTCCAGATACGCAGTATTTT	CASSLRAGGPPDTQYF
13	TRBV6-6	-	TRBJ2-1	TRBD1	TGTGCCAGCGGACAGGGAAAATACAATGAGCAGTTCTTC	CASGQGKYNEQFF
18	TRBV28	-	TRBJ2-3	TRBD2	TGTGCCAGCAGTTTCCCTCCGTCGAGCGGGGGTAGCACAGATACGCAGTATTTT	CASSFPPSSGGSTDTQYF
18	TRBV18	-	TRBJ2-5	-	TGTGCCAGCTCACACTCTTACTACCAGGACAAAGACCAAGAGACCCAGTACTTC	CASSHSYYQDKDQETQYF
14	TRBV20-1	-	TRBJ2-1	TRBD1	TGCAGTGCCCCCGGGACAGGGAGACACGATGAGCAGTTCTTC	CSAPGTGRHDEQFF
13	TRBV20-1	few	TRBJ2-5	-	TGCAGTGCCCCTTTCCCCGGCCAAGAGACCCAGTACTTC	CSAPFPGQETQYF
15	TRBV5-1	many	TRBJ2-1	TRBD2	TGTGCCAGCAGCTCGCGGGGGAGCTCCTACAATGAGCAGTTCTTC	CASSSRGSSYNEQFF
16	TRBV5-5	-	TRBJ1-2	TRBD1	TGTGCCAGCAGCCAGGGACAGGTCCCAACTCAATATGGCTACACCTTC	CASSQGQVPTQYGYTF
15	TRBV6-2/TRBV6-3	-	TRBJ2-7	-	TGTGCCAGCAGAACCCGAAGAGGGAGCTCCTACGAGCAGTACTTC	CASRTRRGSSYEQYF